This T cell receptor (beta chain) was recorded in a study of blood T cell repertoires in COVID-19. Germline V gene lookup returns CDR1 LGHDT and CDR2 YNNKEL (reference sequence). The CDR3 is 17 amino acids. The V gene end was trimmed by 4 bases and the J gene end by 1 base; junction bases not matched to a gene: 3. Assay: immunoSEQ multiplex PCR; the TCRdb copy retains only in-frame clones and omits some. The profile shows about 300,000 clones, around 85% of them singletons. Participants were aged about 18 to 89 years from approximately 25 US areas. The chain employs TRBV3-1 (or the pseudogene TRBV3-2) and TRBJ2-1, with TRBD2 matching 14 bases. The source is a woman aged 25 to 39 who had been exposed to COVID-19. The sequencing sample was made of PBMCs or T cells enriched from blood (not recorded which). The CDR3 nucleotides read TGTGCCAGCAGCCCGGGACTAGCGGGAGTGTCCTACAATGAGCAGTTCTTC. Amino acids: CASSPGLAGVSYNEQFF.